This is a list of T cell receptor beta chains from one sample in a study of response to subunit inactivated influenza vaccine. TCRdb re-called the RT-PCR reads through MiXCR, storing one row per CDR3 protein. The data contain approximately 500,000 distinct CDR3 sequences, 10% to 15% of them singletons. The source material was PBMCs from blood, sampled about 40 days after vaccination. The receptors come from a man in his fifties or sixties who received an inactivated influenza vaccine. CDR3s include the opening cysteine and the closing phenylalanine or tryptophan.

v_gene	CDR3aa
TRBV20-1	CSARPAPGHGAFF
TRBV9	CASSVGGGQKAETQYF
TRBV10-3	CAISAGAYEQFF
TRBV20-1	CSAGGQVPYEQYF
TRBV4-3	CASSQDRASGGGTQYF
TRBV24-1	CATSDKGSHGYQPQHF
TRBV7-9	CASSTTGGTYEQYF
TRBV4-3	CASSQDWTGANSGANVLTF
TRBV18	CASSPTGTAADSLFF
TRBV6-2/TRBV6-3	CASSPPRENTEAFF
TRBV5-1	CASSLGGTGGGEQYF
TRBV6-6	CASSYGSHNEQFF
TRBV20-1	CSARSISYNQPQHF
TRBV11-3	CASAYRGDEQFF
TRBV4-2	CASSQEAGGIYEQFF
TRBV29-1	CSAGGSGSYNEQFF
TRBV6-2/TRBV6-3	CASSFGLGGNQPKHF
TRBV12-3/TRBV12-4	CASSQTTRRETQYF
TRBV7-2	CASSLRLASDTQYF
TRBV5-1	CASSWTSGTYEQYF
TRBV6-5	CASSYSTSGSYNEQFF
TRBV4-2	CASSPRTSGSMYNEQFF
TRBV29-1	CSVGAGVLNTEAFF
TRBV12-3/TRBV12-4	CASSLRGGMNTEAFF
TRBV10-3	CAISESVNGRVSYEQYF
TRBV11-1	CASSPLPRLAGDDYEQYF
TRBV20-1	CSVAGSNSYEQYF
TRBV11-2	CASSPAGGVQETQYF
TRBV27	CASSSTGPPLDEQYF
TRBV5-1	CASTLAGGPSNIQYF
TRBV7-2	CASSLSTGGNEQFF
TRBV4-2	CASSQASTGANVLTF
TRBV20-1	CSARDWRDTYEQYF